These 27 T cell receptor beta chains were all obtained from the same sample, sequenced in a study of shared clonotypes between healthy human individuals. The repertoire was sequenced with immunoSEQ multiplex PCR; TCRdb's copy has only in-frame clones and lacks some. The profile covers 400,000 to 600,000 clones, with roughly 77% appearing a single time and roughly 13% taken by the ten largest. The sample consisted of PBMCs. These receptors were collected from a middle-aged woman in good health. Some clones in this sample may be carry-over from other donors' samples.

The gene calls are TRBV28 and TRBJ2-7; D is ambiguous. V lost 3 bases, J lost 2 bases, and 11 bases lay in between. Germline lookup yields CDR1 MDHEN and CDR2 SYDVKM. The CDR3 consists of 14 residues. The CDR3 protein is CASSLQYGAYEQYF. CDR3 coding DNA: TGTGCCAGCAGTTTGCAGTATGGGGCCTACGAGCAGTACTTC.

The V gene is TRBV25-1, the J gene TRBJ2-1; 7 nucleotides align to TRBD2. V shed 7 bases and J 5 bases; nucleotides not matched to a gene: 8. CDR1 and CDR2 from the germline V gene are MGHDK and SYGVNS. The CDR3 has 14 residues. The CDR3 bases are TGTGCCAGCAAGGGAGCGGGATCCCACAATGAGCAGTTCTTC. This encodes CASKGAGSHNEQFF.

J is TRBJ2-3 and V is TRBV5-6; 10 bases are a match to TRBD2. V lost 2 bases and J lost 1; bases outside the gene matches: 1. The germline gives CDR1 SGHDT, CDR2 YYEEEE. The CDR3 has 15 amino acids. The CDR3 DNA reads as TGTGCCAGCAGCTTCCTAGCGGGGGGCACAGATACGCAGTATTTT. This codes for CASSFLAGGTDTQYF.

This clone was counted many times. The chain is built from TRBV7-9 and TRBJ2-5; 9 positions agree with TRBD1. The J call may be faulty, since TRBJ2-7 better matches the DNA end. From germline, CDR1 is SEHNR and CDR2 FQNEAQ (reference sequence). The CDR3 has 13 amino acids. The CDR3 nucleotides are TGTGCCAGCAGCAGGAGACAGGGGGGCGAGCAGTACTTC. Its translation is CASSRRQGGEQYF.

The genes are TRBV28 and TRBJ2-1; 8 bases match TRBD2. V trimming: 0 bases; J trimming: 6 bases; junction bases outside the gene matches: 7. CDR1 is MDHEN, CDR2 SYDVKM, per germline. The CDR3 covers 16 residues. The CDR3 coding sequence is TGTGCCAGCAGTTTATGGGCGGGAGGCCCCACCAATGAGCAGTTCTTC. It yields the protein CASSLWAGGPTNEQFF. Drawing the rest from reference TRBV28 and TRBJ2-1, the complete variable domain is DVKVTQSSRYLVKRTGEKVFLECVQDMDHENMFWYRQDPGLGLRLIYFSYDVKMKEKGDIPEGYSVSREKKERFSLILESASTNQTSMYLCASSLWAGGPTNEQFFGPGTRLTVL.

This rearrangement joins TRBV10-3 to TRBJ2-7, with TRBD1 as a possible D gene (6 bases). In germline, CDR1 is ENHRY, CDR2 SYGVKD. The V and J ends lost 5 bases and 3 bases respectively, with 11 bases between them. The CDR3 consists of 13 residues. The CDR3 DNA reads TGTGCCATCAGTTCGCCGGACAGCTACGAGCAGTACTTC. Translating it yields CAISSPDSYEQYF.

This clone is a singleton in its sample. The CDR3: CASARGGNQPQHF. The CDR3 nucleotides are TGTGCCAGCGCTAGGGGAGGCAATCAGCCCCAGCATTTT. The chain combines TRBV28 with TRBJ1-5; D perhaps matches TRBD1 (5 bases). Germline V gene lookup returns CDR1 MDHEN and CDR2 SYDVKM. CDR3 size: 13 residues. V shed 8 bases and J shed 2 bases, with 10 bases lying between them.

This sequence joins TRBV7-2 and TRBJ2-3; D unresolved. V was trimmed by 1 base and J by 4 bases, leaving 9 bases between them. CDR1 and CDR2 from the germline V gene are SGHTA and FQGNSA. The CDR3 consists of 14 residues. The CDR3 DNA follows: TGTGCCAGCAGCTTAGACGGGTTCGCAGATACGCAGTATTTT. Protein: CASSLDGFADTQYF.

The chain is built from TRBV30 and TRBJ2-2; no clear D gene. The germline V gene has CDR1 GTSNPN and CDR2 SVGIG (reference sequence). Trimming shortened V by 0 bases and J by 3 bases, and 8 bases separated the two germline ends. The CDR3 extends over 14 amino acids. The CDR3 bases are TGTGCCTGGAGTGTTACGCGGTACACCGGGGAGCTGTTTTTT. Residues: CAWSVTRYTGELFF.

This clone was detected a few times. The DNA of the CDR3 is TGCGCCAGCAGCCAAGCTTTAGTCACTGAAGGGGCAGGGTATGGCTACACCTTC. As protein: CASSQALVTEGAGYGYTF. The chain employs TRBV4-3 and TRBJ1-2; D perhaps matches TRBD1 (5 bases). This CDR3 has 18 amino acids. Trimming cost V 1 base and J 5 bases, with 23 bases left between them. Germline values: CDR1 LGHNA, CDR2 YSLEER.

The V gene is TRBV6-5, the J gene TRBJ2-1; possible D gene TRBD2, 6 bases. V lost 0 bases and J lost 4, with 13 bases in between. The CDR3 length is 16 residues. In germline, CDR1 is MNHEY, CDR2 SVGAGI. The CDR3 nucleotides are TGTGCCAGCAGTTACTCCATAGTAGCGGAATACAATGAGCAGTTCTTC. It specifies CASSYSIVAEYNEQFF.

This rearrangement joins TRBV18 to TRBJ2-7; 8 nucleotides align to TRBD1. J lost 6 bases, V lost 6 bases, and 16 bases had no gene match. CDR3 length: 16 amino acids. The V gene's germline CDR1 is KGHSH and CDR2 LQKENI. The CDR3 DNA reads TGTGCCAGCTCGCCGGGATTGGACAGGGTTTTAGGCGAGCAGTACTTC. Its translation is CASSPGLDRVLGEQYF.

In this sample, this clone turned up once. This chain joins TRBV2 and TRBJ1-2, with TRBD1 matching 7 bases. CDR1 SNHLY and CDR2 FYNNEI come from the germline V gene. The CDR3 extends over 16 amino acids. Unmatched junction bases numbered 11, after V lost 7 bases and J lost 0 bases. The CDR3 spells CASITRGDRANYGYTF. DNA of the CDR3: TGTGCCAGCATCACAAGGGGGGACAGAGCTAACTATGGCTACACCTTC.

This rearrangement joins TRBV5-1 to TRBJ1-3; D is perhaps TRBD1 (5 bases). Per the germline V gene, CDR1 is SGHRS and CDR2 is YFSETQ. The CDR3 has 15 residues. Trimming removed 7 bases at V and 0 bases at J, with 14 bases between. The CDR3 DNA follows: TGCGCCAGCCGGAGGGGAGGGTTCTCTGGAAACACCATATATTTT. Amino acid sequence: CASRRGGFSGNTIYF.

The rearrangement links TRBV28 to TRBJ2-2; D might be TRBD2 (6 bases). This CDR3 spans 13 amino acids. Trimming left V 10 bases short and J 0 bases short, with 9 bases between. Germline V lookup: CDR1 MDHEN, CDR2 SYDVKM. The CDR3 protein is CATTSPNTGELFF. The DNA of the CDR3 is TGTGCCACTACTAGCCCGAACACCGGGGAGCTGTTTTTT.

The chain is built from TRBV7-8 and TRBJ1-3, with 7 positions matching TRBD1. CDR1 SGHVS and CDR2 FQNEAQ come from the germline V gene. This CDR3 region has 21 residues. Trimming took 0 bases from V and 2 from J; bases not matched to a gene: 19. Here the CDR3 reads CASSLARLATGKGRTGNTIYF. In nucleotides, the CDR3 is TGTGCCAGCAGCTTAGCGAGGCTGGCGACAGGGAAAGGTCGGACTGGAAACACCATATATTTT.

Regarding this clone: Other nucleotide sequences in the sample specify the same CDR3. This chain connects TRBV18 to TRBJ2-1; 8 nucleotides align to TRBD2. The CDR3 sequence is 15 residues long. CDR1 is KGHSH and CDR2 is LQKENI in the germline V gene. V trimming: 0 bases; J trimming: 5 bases; junction bases outside the gene matches: 3. CDR3 in amino acids: CASSPPGLGDNEQFF. DNA of the CDR3: TGTGCCAGCTCACCACCGGGACTAGGGGACAATGAGCAGTTCTTC.

The chain recombines TRBV5-1 with TRBJ2-7; 9 positions agree with TRBD1. The length of the CDR3 is 14 residues. Trimming cost V 2 bases and J 2 bases; bases outside gene matches: 2. Germline V gene lookup returns CDR1 SGHRS and CDR2 YFSETQ. CDR3 sequence reads: CASSFRQGAYEQYF. The CDR3 region has the DNA TGCGCCAGCAGCTTCCGACAGGGGGCCTACGAGCAGTACTTC.

The chain carries TRBV5-1 and TRBJ1-5; a possible D gene is TRBD1 (6 bases). Germline V gene lookup returns CDR1 SGHRS and CDR2 YFSETQ. The CDR3 is 14 amino acids. Deletions cut 0 bases from V and 6 bases from J, with 10 bases between. The CDR3 DNA follows: TGCGCCAGCAGCTTGGATGGGGGCGGTCAGCCCCAGCATTTT. Translated: CASSLDGGGQPQHF.

The CDR3, as DNA: TGCGCCAGCAGTGAGTGGGACAGAGGGGCCAACGTCCTGACTTTC. The encoded protein is CASSEWDRGANVLTF. The rearrangement uses TRBV10-2 and TRBJ2-6, with TRBD1 matching over 7 bases. V was pared by 1 base and J by 4 bases, with 1 base of the junction left unmatched. Germline V CDR1 and CDR2: WSHSY, SAAADI. This CDR3 has 15 amino acids.

The chain carries TRBV7-6 and TRBJ1-4; D is unclear. The CDR3 runs 15 residues. CDR1 and CDR2 from the germline V gene are SGHVS and FNYEAQ. Trimming cost V 1 base and J 8 bases, with 14 bases left between them. The CDR3 nucleotides are TGTGCCAGCAGCTTAGGGGTAGGGAGCCGCGAAAAACTGTTTTTT. It encodes CASSLGVGSREKLFF.

The rearrangement joins TRBV7-8 to TRBJ1-5, with no clear D. The length of the CDR3 is 13 residues. The germline V gene has CDR1 SGHVS and CDR2 FQNEAQ. The V end was cut by 1 base, the J end by 0 bases, with 1 base between. CDR3 coding DNA: TGTGCCAGCAGCTTAGATAGCAATCAGCCCCAGCATTTT. This translates into CASSLDSNQPQHF.

This sequence joins TRBV7-9 and TRBJ2-7; TRBD2 matches 7 bases. This CDR3 is built from 15 residues. Germline CDR1 reads SEHNR; CDR2 reads FQNEAQ (reference sequence). J was trimmed by 3 bases and V by 5 bases; bases with no gene match: 10. Here the CDR3 DNA reads TGTGCCAGCAGCCCTCTTGGCGGGAGAATCTACGAGCAGTACTTC. Its protein product is CASSPLGGRIYEQYF.

The count of this clone is one. The chain joins TRBV5-4 to TRBJ1-1; D not resolved. The CDR3 sequence is 15 residues long. CDR1 is SGHNT, CDR2 YYREEE, per germline (reference sequence). Trimming took 2 bases from V and 8 from J, leaving 19 bases between them. DNA for the CDR3: TGTGCCAGCAGCTTCCTTTCGCAGACTGGAACAGAAGCTTTCTTT. This encodes CASSFLSQTGTEAFF.

The CDR3 protein is CASSRWVGDPRETQYF. CDR3 nucleotide sequence: TGCGCCAGCAGCCGTTGGGTGGGGGACCCACGAGAGACCCAGTACTTC. V gene TRBV5-1 combines with J gene TRBJ2-5; TRBD1 or TRBD2 may be the D gene (5 bases each). V was cut by 4 bases and J by 4 bases, with 20 bases left in between. CDR3 length: 16 residues. The V gene's germline CDR1 is SGHRS and CDR2 YFSETQ.

This clone was picked up many times. The chain has TRBV7-2 and TRBJ2-5; no clear D gene. Looked up from germline, CDR1 is SGHTA and CDR2 is FQGNSA. The V and J ends lost 4 bases and 5 bases respectively, with 5 bases between them. The CDR3 runs to 11 residues. CDR3 region: CASSYAETQYF. The CDR3 coding sequence is TGTGCCAGCAGCTACGCGGAGACCCAGTACTTC.

In its sample, this clone was seen a few times. The V and J genes are TRBV7-8 and TRBJ1-1; D is ambiguous. This CDR3 has 13 residues. From germline, CDR1 is SGHVS and CDR2 FQNEAQ. The ends were cut back, 2 bases at V and 1 base at J, with 5 bases in the middle. The CDR3 bases are TGTGCCAGCAGCTTACGGCCGAACACTGAAGCTTTCTTT. Amino acids: CASSLRPNTEAFF.